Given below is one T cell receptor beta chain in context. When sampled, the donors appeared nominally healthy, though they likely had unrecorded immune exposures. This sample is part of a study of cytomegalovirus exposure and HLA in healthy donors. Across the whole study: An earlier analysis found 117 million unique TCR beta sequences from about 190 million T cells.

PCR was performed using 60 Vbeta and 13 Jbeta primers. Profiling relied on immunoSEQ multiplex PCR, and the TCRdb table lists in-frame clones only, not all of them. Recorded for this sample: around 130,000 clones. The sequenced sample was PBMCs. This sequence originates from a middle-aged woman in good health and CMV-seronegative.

CDR3 sequence: CASSERDDSSSGNTIYF. In DNA form, the CDR3 reads TGTGCCAGCAGTGAACGTGATGACAGCTCCTCTGGAAACACCATATATTTT. The V and J genes are TRBV6-1 and TRBJ1-3; weak D call: TRBD1 (5 bases). With 2 bases removed from V and 0 bases from J, the gap between germline ends came to 14 bases. CDR1 is MNHNS and CDR2 is SASEGT in the germline V gene. The CDR3 runs to 17 residues.